These 16 T cell receptor beta chains came from one sample sequenced in a study of tumor-infiltrating lymphocytes in localized non-small cell lung cancer. Sequencing used immunoSEQ multiplex PCR; TCRdb keeps in-frame clones, though not all of them. The table records about 14,000 clones, around four fifths of them present only once. The material sequenced was lung tumor tissue. The receptors shown here come from a human donor with non-small cell lung cancer.

This clone was seen a few times. V usage is TRBV7-3 and J usage is TRBJ1-1; maybe TRBD1 (5 bases). CDR1 SGHTA and CDR2 FQGTGA come from the germline V gene. The CDR3 contains 13 residues. The V gene lost 1 base and the J gene lost 4 bases, with 7 bases spanning the gap. The CDR3 here is CASSLMGGTEAFF. The CDR3 coding sequence is TGTGCCAGCAGCTTAATGGGGGGCACTGAAGCTTTCTTT.

The gene calls are TRBV2 and TRBJ1-5; D is possibly TRBD1 (6 bases). This CDR3 comprises 14 residues. CDR1 SNHLY and CDR2 FYNNEI come from the germline V gene. The germline V and J ends were trimmed by 4 bases and 7 bases, with 14 bases remaining between them. The CDR3 sequence: CASSGGAGVQPQHF. CDR3 nucleotide sequence: TGTGCCAGCAGTGGAGGGGCAGGGGTGCAGCCCCAGCATTTT.

The rearrangement uses TRBV14 and TRBJ1-2; no clear D gene. Trimming took off 1 base at V and 5 bases at J, with 2 bases between the two ends. This CDR3 comprises 11 residues. Germline V lookup: CDR1 SGHDN, CDR2 FVKESK. CDR3 in DNA: TGTGCCAGCAGCCAAGGGTATGGCTACACCTTC. This translates into CASSQGYGYTF.

In its sample, this clone was seen once. The V gene is TRBV7-2, the J gene TRBJ2-3, with TRBD1 matching 8 bases. This CDR3 is built from 17 residues. CDR1 SGHTA and CDR2 FQGNSA come from the germline V gene. Trimming took 5 bases from V and 2 from J; bases not matched to a gene: 12. The CDR3 sequence: CASSPTVPTGDTDTQYF. CDR3 bases: TGTGCCAGCAGCCCCACCGTACCGACAGGGGACACAGATACGCAGTATTTT.

This clone was seen a single time. The rearrangement uses TRBV5-1 and TRBJ2-7; no definite D call. CDR3 length equals 15 residues. V lost 3 bases and J 2 bases, leaving 15 bases between the germline ends. Germline CDR1 is SGHRS and CDR2 is YFSETQ. This CDR3 is CASSSPALGTYEQYF. The CDR3 region has the DNA TGCGCCAGCAGCTCTCCAGCTTTGGGAACCTACGAGCAGTACTTC.

V gene TRBV7-7 combines with J gene TRBJ2-7, with 10 bases aligning to TRBD2. The CDR3 covers 16 residues. CDR1 SSHAT and CDR2 FNYEAQ come from the germline V gene (reference sequence). The V and J ends lost 5 bases and 4 bases, in that order; junction bases with no gene match: 11. This chain's CDR3 is CASSQGIAGGGYEQYF. The CDR3 coding sequence is TGTGCCAGCAGCCAAGGGATAGCGGGAGGAGGATACGAGCAGTACTTC.

The chain couples TRBV5-6 to TRBJ1-1; 7 bases fit TRBD1. The V gene's germline CDR1 is SGHDT and CDR2 YYEEEE. The ends lost 0 bases at V and 6 bases at J; junction bases unmatched: 5. This CDR3 has 14 residues. This CDR3 is CASSLGARGSEAFF. The DNA for the CDR3 is TGTGCCAGCAGCTTGGGGGCCAGGGGGTCTGAAGCTTTCTTT.

V usage is TRBV28 and J usage is TRBJ2-1; TRBD2 aligns across 12 bases. The CDR3 has 15 amino acids. The trim removed 6 bases at V and 7 bases at J, leaving 7 bases unmatched. Per the germline V gene, CDR1 is MDHEN and CDR2 is SYDVKM. The CDR3 coding sequence is TGTGCCAGCAGGGCTAGCGGGGGGGCGGGGAATGAGCAGTTCTTC. It specifies CASRASGGAGNEQFF.

J is TRBJ1-1 and V is TRBV27; tentative D call: TRBD1 (5 bases). V lost 3 bases and J lost 1, with 9 bases in between. CDR1 is MNHEY and CDR2 is SMNVEV in the germline V gene (reference sequence). CDR3 length: 14 amino acids. The DNA for the CDR3 is TGTGCCAGCAGTTTCGGCAGGGCGAACACTGAAGCTTTCTTT. The encoded protein is CASSFGRANTEAFF.

The count of this clone is one. The V gene is TRBV6-5, the J gene TRBJ1-1, with D perhaps TRBD1 (6 bases). CDR1 and CDR2 (germline): MNHEY, SVGAGI. V gave up 5 bases and J gave up 6 bases, with 13 bases separating them. CDR3 size: 13 residues. The CDR3 DNA reads as TGTGCCAGCAGTAAATACAGGGACTCTGAAGCTTTCTTT. Translated, it gives CASSKYRDSEAFF.

The V gene is TRBV11-3, the J gene TRBJ1-1; no reliable D call. The germline V gene encodes CDR1 SGHNT and CDR2 YENEEA. V lost 5 bases to trimming and J lost 3 bases, with 10 bases between them. The CDR3 covers 13 residues. The CDR3 DNA reads as TGTGCCAGCAGCCGCCGGGAGGACACTGAAGCTTTCTTT. Residues: CASSRREDTEAFF.

V and J are TRBV11-3 and TRBJ1-1, with 9 bases lining up with TRBD1. The CDR3 is made up of 14 amino acids. The ends lost 6 bases at V and 0 bases at J; junction bases unmatched: 2. Germline V lookup: CDR1 SGHNT, CDR2 YENEEA. CDR3 in DNA: TGTGCCAGCAGTACAGGGGGCTTGAACACTGAAGCTTTCTTT. Translation gives CASSTGGLNTEAFF. Together with reference TRBV11-3 and TRBJ1-1, the CDR3 gives the full variable domain: EAGVVQSPRYKIIEKKQPVAFWCNPISGHNTLYWYLQNLGQGPELLIRYENEEAVDDSQLPKDRFSAERLKGVDSTLKIQPAELGDSAVYLCASSTGGLNTEAFFGQGTRLTVV.

The chain employs TRBV27 and TRBJ1-2; TRBD1 aligns across 9 bases. Germline CDR1 MNHEY, CDR2 SMNVEV (reference sequence). The CDR3 has 14 residues. Germline trimming cut 5 bases from V and 6 bases from J; bases unmatched to any gene: 7. CDR3 sequence: CASSPGQGRDGYTF. The CDR3 DNA follows: TGTGCCAGCAGTCCCGGACAGGGGAGGGATGGCTACACCTTC.

The rearrangement links TRBV9 to TRBJ2-7; D might be TRBD1 (5 bases). CDR1 is SGDLS, CDR2 YYNGEE, per germline. The V gene lost 2 bases and the J gene lost 0 bases, with 9 bases spanning the gap. This CDR3 comprises 14 residues. This chain's CDR3 is CASSVRVNSYEQYF. The CDR3 DNA reads TGTGCCAGCAGCGTCAGGGTCAACTCCTACGAGCAGTACTTC.

This clone was seen just once. The chain uses TRBV5-4 and TRBJ2-1, with TRBD1 matching over 10 bases. With V trimmed by 5 bases and J by 10 bases, 15 bases remained unmatched. The CDR3 spans 16 residues. Germline CDR1 reads SGHNT; CDR2 reads YYREEE (reference sequence). The CDR3 is CASRKSGTGVTGEQFF. The CDR3 nucleotides are TGTGCCAGCAGGAAATCCGGGACAGGGGTAACGGGAGAGCAGTTCTTC.

The J gene is TRBJ2-2, the V gene TRBV29-1; D is perhaps TRBD2 (5 bases). Trimming shortened V by 6 bases and J by 4 bases, and 15 bases separated the two germline ends. Germline V lookup: CDR1 SQVTM, CDR2 ANQGSEA. This CDR3 comprises 14 residues. The CDR3 nucleotides read TGCAGCGTCCAATGGACTGGAGTCACCGGGGAGCTGTTTTTT. As protein: CSVQWTGVTGELFF.